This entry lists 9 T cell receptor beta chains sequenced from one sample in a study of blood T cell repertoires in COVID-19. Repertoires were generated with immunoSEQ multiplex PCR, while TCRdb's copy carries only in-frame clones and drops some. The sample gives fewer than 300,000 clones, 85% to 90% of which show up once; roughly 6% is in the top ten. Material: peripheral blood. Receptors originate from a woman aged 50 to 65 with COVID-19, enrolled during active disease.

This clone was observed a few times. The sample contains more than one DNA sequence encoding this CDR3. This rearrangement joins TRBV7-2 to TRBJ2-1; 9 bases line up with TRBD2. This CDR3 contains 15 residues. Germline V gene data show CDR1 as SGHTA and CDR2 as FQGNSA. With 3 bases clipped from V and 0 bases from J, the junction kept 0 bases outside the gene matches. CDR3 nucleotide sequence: TGTGCCAGCAGCTTTAGCGGGAGCTCCTACAATGAGCAGTTCTTC. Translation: CASSFSGSSYNEQFF.

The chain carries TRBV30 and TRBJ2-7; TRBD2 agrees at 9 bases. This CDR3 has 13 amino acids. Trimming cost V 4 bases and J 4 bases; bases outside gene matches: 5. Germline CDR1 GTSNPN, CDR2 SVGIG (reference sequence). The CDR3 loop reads CAWTSGILYEQYF. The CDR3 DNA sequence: TGTGCCTGGACTAGCGGGATCTTATACGAGCAGTACTTC.

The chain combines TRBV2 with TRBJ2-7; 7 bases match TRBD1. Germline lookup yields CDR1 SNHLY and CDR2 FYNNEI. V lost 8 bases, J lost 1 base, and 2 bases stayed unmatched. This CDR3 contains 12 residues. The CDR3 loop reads CASRDRSYEQYF. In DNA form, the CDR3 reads TGTGCCAGCCGGGACAGATCCTACGAGCAGTACTTC.

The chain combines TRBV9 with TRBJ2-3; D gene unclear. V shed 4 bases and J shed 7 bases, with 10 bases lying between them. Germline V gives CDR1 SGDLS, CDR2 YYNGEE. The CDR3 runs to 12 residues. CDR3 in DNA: TGTGCCAGCAGCCCCGTAGCCCATACGCAGTATTTT. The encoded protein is CASSPVAHTQYF. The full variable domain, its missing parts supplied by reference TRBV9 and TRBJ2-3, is DSGVTQTPKHLITATGQRVTLRCSPRSGDLSVYWYQQSLDQGLQFLIQYYNGEERAKGNILERFSAQQFPDLHSELNLSSLELGDSALYFCASSPVAHTQYFGPGTRLTVL.

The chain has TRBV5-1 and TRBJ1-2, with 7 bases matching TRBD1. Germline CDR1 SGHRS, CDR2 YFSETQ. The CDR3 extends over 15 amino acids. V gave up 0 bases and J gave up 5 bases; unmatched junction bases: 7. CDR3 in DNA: TGCGCCAGCAGCTTGGTTGTAGGGGGACAGTATGGCTACACCTTC. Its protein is CASSLVVGGQYGYTF.

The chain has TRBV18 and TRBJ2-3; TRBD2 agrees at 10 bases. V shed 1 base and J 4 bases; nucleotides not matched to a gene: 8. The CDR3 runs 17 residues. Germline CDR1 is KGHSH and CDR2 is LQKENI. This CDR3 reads CASSPQALAGAADTQYF. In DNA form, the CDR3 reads TGTGCCAGCTCACCACAGGCTCTAGCGGGAGCAGCAGATACGCAGTATTTT.

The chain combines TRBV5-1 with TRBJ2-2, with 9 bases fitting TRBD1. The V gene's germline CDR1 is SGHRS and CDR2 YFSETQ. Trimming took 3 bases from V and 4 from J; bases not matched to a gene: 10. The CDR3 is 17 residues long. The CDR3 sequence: CASSSLNRGRGTGELFF. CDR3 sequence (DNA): TGCGCCAGCAGCTCCCTTAACAGGGGGCGCGGCACCGGGGAGCTGTTTTTT.

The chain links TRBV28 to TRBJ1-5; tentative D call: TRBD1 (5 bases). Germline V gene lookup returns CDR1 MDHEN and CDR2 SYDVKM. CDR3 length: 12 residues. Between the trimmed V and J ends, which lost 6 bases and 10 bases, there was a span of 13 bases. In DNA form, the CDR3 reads TGTGCCAGCAGACAGCCCCAGGGCCCCCAGCATTTT. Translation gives CASRQPQGPQHF.

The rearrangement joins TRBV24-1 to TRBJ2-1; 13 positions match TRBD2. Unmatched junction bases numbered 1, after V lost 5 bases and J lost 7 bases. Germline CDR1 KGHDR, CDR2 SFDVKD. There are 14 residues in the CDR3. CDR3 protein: CATSGTSGRNEQFF. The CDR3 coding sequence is TGTGCCACCAGTGGGACTAGCGGGAGAAATGAGCAGTTCTTC.